The entry that follows covers one T cell receptor (beta chain) sequence. The CDR3 runs 15 residues. Looked up from germline, CDR1 is KGHSH and CDR2 is LQKENI. Trimming removed 8 bases at V and 0 bases at J, with 13 bases between. As handled by the study authors: Amplification of reference gene primers provided the estimated nucleated cell counts. The data were produced by immunoSEQ multiplex PCR, yet TCRdb's version contains in-frame clones alone and is incomplete. That table supplies the V and J calls and clone size; D and trimming were determined from the DNA. The data hold about 370,000 clones, with 91% observed a single time. The sample originates from a study of blood T cell repertoires in COVID-19. In the study overall: Samples representing acute and convalescent COVID-19 were sourced from the United States, Italy and Spain.

Everyone who took part was about 18 to 90 years old, and they came from about two dozen US areas. V is TRBV18 and J is TRBJ2-2; D gene uncertain. The sequence derives from a woman aged 40 to 50 who had been exposed to COVID-19. Specimen: PBMCs or T cells enriched from blood (not recorded which). The CDR3 here is CASPPTAANTGELFF. CDR3 DNA: TGTGCCAGCCCTCCCACAGCCGCGAACACCGGGGAGCTGTTTTTT.